These T cell receptor beta chains were read from a single sample in a study of technical replicates of blood from several donors. Assay: immunoSEQ multiplex PCR; the TCRdb copy retains only in-frame clones and omits some. The table includes approximately 12,000 clones, around three quarters detected once. Sequencing input: PBMCs. Receptors were obtained from a human donor in good health. Both conserved end residues are part of each CDR3. D genes are given only for firm matches. Clone size appears in some rows only: once, few, many, or a class for an expanded clone.

size | J | V | D | CDR3 | DNA
. | TRBJ1-5 | TRBV9 | . | CASNPTGYSNQPQHF | TGTGCCAGCAACCCGACAGGATATAGCAATCAGCCCCAGCATTTT
. | TRBJ1-4 | TRBV5-1 | . | CASSSAGRGEKLFF | TGCGCCAGCAGCTCGGCAGGAAGGGGTGAAAAACTGTTTTTT
. | TRBJ1-2 | TRBV27 | . | CASSFIGFGEAGGYTF | TGTGCCAGCAGTTTTATAGGCTTTGGGGAAGCGGGCGGCTACACCTTC
. | TRBJ1-1 | TRBV29-1 | . | CSVVLNTEAFF | TGCAGCGTTGTCTTGAACACTGAAGCTTTCTTT
. | TRBJ2-5 | TRBV5-1 | TRBD1 | CASSLTLTGQKRETQYF | TGCGCCAGCAGCTTGACCCTAACGGGACAGAAAAGAGAGACCCAGTACTTC
once | TRBJ2-3 | TRBV5-1 | . | CASSFTGLHLAAGEADTQYF | TGCGCCAGCAGCTTTACAGGCCTTCATTTGGCGGCCGGTGAGGCAGATACGCAGTATTTT
. | TRBJ1-1 | TRBV5-6 | . | CASSLPFQVTYTEAFF | TGTGCCAGCAGCTTGCCCTTCCAGGTCACGTACACTGAAGCTTTCTTT
. | TRBJ1-1 | TRBV28 | . | CASSLSLALTEAFF | TGTGCCAGCAGTTTAAGCTTGGCACTAACTGAAGCTTTCTTT
. | TRBJ1-2 | TRBV5-4 | . | CASSLFGTIGIDYGYTF | TGTGCCAGCAGCTTGTTCGGGACAATCGGAATAGACTATGGCTACACCTTC
. | TRBJ2-7 | TRBV5-1 | . | CASRLASLSYEQYF | TGCGCCAGCAGGCTCGCGTCTCTGTCCTACGAGCAGTACTTC
few | TRBJ1-1 | TRBV5-1 | . | CASSFRQENTEAFF | TGCGCCAGCAGCTTCAGGCAAGAGAACACTGAAGCTTTCTTT
. | TRBJ1-1 | TRBV19 | TRBD1 | CASRDRTGQGTEAFF | TGTGCCAGTCGGGATCGGACAGGGCAAGGCACTGAAGCTTTCTTT
. | TRBJ2-5 | TRBV2 | TRBD2 | CASSGGLAGVETQYF | TGTGCCAGCAGTGGGGGACTAGCGGGAGTAGAGACCCAGTACTTC
. | TRBJ1-1 | TRBV2 | . | CASRPQGSTEAFF | TGTGCCAGCAGGCCCCAGGGCTCCACTGAAGCTTTCTTT
few | TRBJ2-2 | TRBV5-4 | TRBD1 | CASSFGQATTGELFF | TGTGCCAGCAGCTTTGGACAGGCTACCACCGGGGAGCTGTTTTTT
. | TRBJ2-3 | TRBV11-3 | . | CASSRGSDTQYF | TGTGCCAGCAGCCGAGGGTCAGATACGCAGTATTTT
. | TRBJ2-6 | TRBV5-1 | TRBD2 | CASSLEGGGRGANVLTF | TGCGCCAGCAGCTTGGAAGGCGGGGGGCGAGGGGCCAACGTCCTGACTTTC
few | TRBJ1-3 | TRBV5-6 | . | CASSLLNTIYF | TGTGCCAGCAGCCTTTTAAACACCATATATTTT
. | TRBJ2-5 | TRBV5-1 | . | CASSLPRDSPQETQYF | TGCGCCAGCAGCTTGCCCCGGGACTCCCCCCAAGAGACCCAGTACTTC
. | TRBJ2-5 | TRBV4-2 | TRBD2 | CASSPGLDRNQETQYF | TGTGCCAGCAGCCCGGGACTAGATAGAAACCAAGAGACCCAGTACTTC
. | TRBJ1-1 | TRBV14 | . | CASSQSGFAYTEAFF | TGTGCCAGCAGCCAATCGGGATTTGCGTACACTGAAGCTTTCTTT
once | TRBJ2-5 | TRBV7-3 | TRBD2 | CASGEGHRGTQYF | TGTGCCAGCGGGGAGGGCCACCGGGGGACCCAGTACTTC
. | TRBJ2-7 | TRBV27 | . | CASSPGRGSSYEQYF | TGTGCCAGCAGTCCGGGTAGGGGGAGCTCCTACGAGCAGTACTTC
. | TRBJ1-5 | TRBV19 | TRBD1 | CASSTRDRGNQPQHF | TGTGCCAGTAGCACCCGGGACAGGGGTAATCAGCCCCAGCATTTT
. | TRBJ1-4 | TRBV19 | TRBD1 | CASSTWQGARNEKLFF | TGTGCCAGTAGTACTTGGCAGGGGGCGCGGAATGAAAAACTGTTTTTT
few | TRBJ1-1 | TRBV30 | TRBD1 | CAWSNLGTGANTEAFF | TGTGCCTGGAGTAACCTGGGGACAGGGGCAAACACTGAAGCTTTCTTT
. | TRBJ1-4 | TRBV19 | . | CASSRSENEKLFF | TGTGCCAGTAGTAGATCAGAAAATGAAAAACTGTTTTTT
. | TRBJ2-7 | TRBV5-1 | TRBD1 | CASSLAPGGSRDEQYF | TGCGCCAGCAGCTTGGCCCCAGGGGGCTCGAGGGACGAGCAGTACTTC
. | TRBJ2-1 | TRBV10-3 | . | CAISDYRAQSYYNEQFF | TGTGCCATCAGTGATTACAGGGCTCAATCTTACTACAATGAGCAGTTCTTC